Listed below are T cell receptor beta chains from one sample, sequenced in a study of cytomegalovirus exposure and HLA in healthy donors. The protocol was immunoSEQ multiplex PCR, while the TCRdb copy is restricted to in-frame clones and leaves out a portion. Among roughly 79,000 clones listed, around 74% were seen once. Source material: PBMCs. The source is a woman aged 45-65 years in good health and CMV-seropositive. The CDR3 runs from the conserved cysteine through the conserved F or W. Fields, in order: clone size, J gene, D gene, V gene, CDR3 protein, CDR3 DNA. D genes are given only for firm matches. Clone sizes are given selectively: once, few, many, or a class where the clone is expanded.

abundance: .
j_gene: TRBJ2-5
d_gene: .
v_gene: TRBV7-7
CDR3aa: CASSQEPPGHKQETQYF
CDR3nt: TGTGCTAGCAGCCAAGAACCCCCGGGACATAAGCAAGAGACCCAGTACTTC

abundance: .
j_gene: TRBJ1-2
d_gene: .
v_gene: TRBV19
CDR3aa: CASRTVYGYTF
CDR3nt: TGTGCCAGTAGGACAGTCTATGGCTACACCTTC

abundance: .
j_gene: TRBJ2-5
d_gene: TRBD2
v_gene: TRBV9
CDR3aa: CASSSTPSGRGETQYF
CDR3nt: TGTGCCAGCAGCTCGACCCCTAGCGGGAGGGGGGAGACCCAGTACTTC

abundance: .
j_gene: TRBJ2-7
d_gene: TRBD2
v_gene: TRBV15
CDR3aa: CATSNSSAGGYEQYF
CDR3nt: TGTGCCACCAGCAATTCCTCAGCGGGGGGCTACGAGCAGTACTTC

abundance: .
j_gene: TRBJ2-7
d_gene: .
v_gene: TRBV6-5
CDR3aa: CASSYGRRGESYEQYF
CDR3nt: TGTGCCAGCAGTTACGGGAGGCGGGGTGAAAGCTACGAGCAGTACTTC

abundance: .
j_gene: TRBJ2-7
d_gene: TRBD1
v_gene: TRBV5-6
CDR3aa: CASSWTGVYEQYF
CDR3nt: TGTGCCAGCAGCTGGACAGGGGTCTACGAGCAGTACTTC

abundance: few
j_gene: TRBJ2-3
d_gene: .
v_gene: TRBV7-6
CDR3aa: CASSPKGVSTDTQYF
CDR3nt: TGTGCCAGCAGCCCGAAGGGGGTTAGCACAGATACGCAGTATTTT

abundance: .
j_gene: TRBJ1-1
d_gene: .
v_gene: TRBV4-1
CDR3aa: CASSQVRSTEAFF
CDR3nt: TGCGCCAGCAGCCAAGTACGGAGCACTGAAGCTTTCTTT

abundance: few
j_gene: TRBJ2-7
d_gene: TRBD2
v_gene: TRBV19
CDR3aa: CASSKRGAALAEQYF
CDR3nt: TGTGCCAGTAGCAAGCGGGGCGCTGCTTTGGCCGAGCAGTACTTC

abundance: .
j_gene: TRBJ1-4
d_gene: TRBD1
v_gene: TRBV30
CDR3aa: CAWRWGGTGSEKLFF
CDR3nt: TGTGCCTGGAGATGGGGCGGGACAGGGAGCGAAAAACTGTTTTTT

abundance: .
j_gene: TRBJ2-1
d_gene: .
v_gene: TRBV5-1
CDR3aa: CASSLSNHNEQFF
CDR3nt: TGCGCCAGCAGCTTGAGCAACCACAATGAGCAGTTCTTC

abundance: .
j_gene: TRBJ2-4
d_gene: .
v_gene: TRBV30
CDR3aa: CAWTRMSGLAKNIQYF
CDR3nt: TGTGCCTGGACCCGGATGTCGGGGTTAGCCAAAAACATTCAGTACTTC

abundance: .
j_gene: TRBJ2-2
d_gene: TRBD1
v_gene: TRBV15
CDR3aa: CATSRGQGNTGELFF
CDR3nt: TGTGCCACCAGCAGAGGACAGGGGAACACCGGGGAGCTGTTTTTT

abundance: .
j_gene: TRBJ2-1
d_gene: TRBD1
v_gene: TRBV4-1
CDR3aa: CASSQEPGQYNEQFF
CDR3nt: TGCGCCAGCAGCCAAGAACCGGGACAGTACAATGAGCAGTTCTTC

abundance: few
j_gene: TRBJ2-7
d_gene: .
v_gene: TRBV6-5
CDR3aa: CASSYSERAYEQYF
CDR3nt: TGTGCCAGCAGTTACTCGGAACGAGCGTACGAGCAGTACTTC

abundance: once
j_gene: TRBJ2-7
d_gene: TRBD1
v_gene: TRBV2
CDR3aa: CASRGQGILEQYF
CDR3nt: TGTGCCAGCAGAGGACAGGGAATCTTGGAGCAGTACTTC

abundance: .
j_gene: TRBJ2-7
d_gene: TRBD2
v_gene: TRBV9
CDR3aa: CASSVRGGLGTYEQYF
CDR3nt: TGTGCCAGCAGCGTGCGGGGGGGACTGGGGACCTACGAGCAGTACTTC

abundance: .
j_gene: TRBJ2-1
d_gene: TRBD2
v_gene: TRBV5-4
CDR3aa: CASSTKRESNEQFF
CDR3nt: TGTGCCAGCAGTACTAAGCGGGAGTCAAATGAGCAGTTCTTC

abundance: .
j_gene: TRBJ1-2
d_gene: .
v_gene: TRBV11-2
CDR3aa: CASSLAQGATYGYTF
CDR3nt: TGTGCCAGCAGCTTAGCCCAGGGCGCGACGTATGGCTACACCTTC

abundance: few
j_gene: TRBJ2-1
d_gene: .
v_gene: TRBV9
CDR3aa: CASTLEASSYNEQFF
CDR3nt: TGTGCCAGCACTCTAGAGGCGTCCTCCTACAATGAGCAGTTCTTC

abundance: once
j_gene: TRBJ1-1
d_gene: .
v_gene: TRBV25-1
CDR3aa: CASSEYHRSQAFF
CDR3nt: TGTGCCAGCAGTGAATACCACAGATCTCAAGCTTTCTTT

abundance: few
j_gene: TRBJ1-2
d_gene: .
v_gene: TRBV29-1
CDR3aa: CSVEVAKGRRGYTF
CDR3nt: TGCAGCGTTGAAGTGGCCAAGGGGAGGAGAGGCTACACCTTC

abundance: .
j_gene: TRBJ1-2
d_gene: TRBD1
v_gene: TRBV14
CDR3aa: CASSQEGTGLSYGYTF
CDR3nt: TGTGCCAGCAGCCAAGAAGGGACAGGGCTGAGCTATGGCTACACCTTC

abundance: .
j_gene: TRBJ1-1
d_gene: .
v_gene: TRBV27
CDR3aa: CASNRAGDLTEAFF
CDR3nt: TGTGCCAGCAACAGGGCAGGGGATCTTACTGAAGCTTTCTTT

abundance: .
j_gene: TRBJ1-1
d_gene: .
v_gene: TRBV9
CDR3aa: CASSVDGRTLSGHTEAFF
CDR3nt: TGTGCCAGCAGCGTAGACGGCAGGACCCTCAGCGGACACACTGAAGCTTTCTTT

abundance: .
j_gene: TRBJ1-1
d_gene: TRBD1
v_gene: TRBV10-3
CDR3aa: CAIRTSTGRARDTEAFF
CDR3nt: TGTGCCATCAGGACTTCGACAGGGCGTGCCAGGGATACTGAAGCTTTCTTT

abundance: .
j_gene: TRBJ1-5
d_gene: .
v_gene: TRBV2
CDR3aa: CASSLDSYSNQPQHF
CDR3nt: TGTGCCAGCAGCCTCGACAGCTATAGCAATCAGCCCCAGCATTTT

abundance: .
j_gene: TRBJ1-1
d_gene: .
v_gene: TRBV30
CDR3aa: CAWSAGGTEAFF
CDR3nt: TGTGCCTGGAGTGCGGGGGGCACTGAAGCTTTCTTT

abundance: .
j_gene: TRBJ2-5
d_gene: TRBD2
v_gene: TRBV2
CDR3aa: CASSGLAGEETQYF
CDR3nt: TGTGCCAGCAGCGGGCTAGCGGGAGAAGAGACCCAGTACTTC

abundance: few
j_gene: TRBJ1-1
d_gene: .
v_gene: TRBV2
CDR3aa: CASSALTRAAFF
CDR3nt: TGTGCCAGCAGTGCCCTAACTCGTGCAGCTTTCTTT

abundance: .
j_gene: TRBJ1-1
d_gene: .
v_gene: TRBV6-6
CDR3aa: CASSYGAGEAFF
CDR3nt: TGTGCCAGCAGTTATGGGGCGGGGGAAGCTTTCTTT

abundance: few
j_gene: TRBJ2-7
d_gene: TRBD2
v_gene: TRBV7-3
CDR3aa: CASSPGLASSYEQYF
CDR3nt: TGTGCCAGCAGCCCGGGACTAGCGAGTTCCTACGAGCAGTACTTC

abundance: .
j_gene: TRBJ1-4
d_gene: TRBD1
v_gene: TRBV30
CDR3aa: CAWGQGFNEKLFF
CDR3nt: TGTGCCTGGGGACAGGGCTTCAATGAAAAACTGTTTTTT

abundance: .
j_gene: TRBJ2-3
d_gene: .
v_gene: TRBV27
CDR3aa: CASSLGGRRTDTQYF
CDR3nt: TGTGCCAGCAGTTTAGGCGGCCGACGCACAGATACGCAGTATTTT

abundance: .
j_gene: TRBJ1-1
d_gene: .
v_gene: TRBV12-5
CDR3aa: CASGLEIGTEAFF
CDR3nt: TGTGCTAGTGGTTTGGAGATCGGCACTGAAGCTTTCTTT

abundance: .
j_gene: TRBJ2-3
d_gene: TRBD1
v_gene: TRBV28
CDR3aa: CASSSRDRGTDTQYF
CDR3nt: TGTGCCAGCAGTTCAAGGGACAGGGGAACAGATACGCAGTATTTT

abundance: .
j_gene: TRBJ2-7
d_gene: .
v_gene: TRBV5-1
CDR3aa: CASSLADSNLSYEQYF
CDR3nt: TGCGCCAGCAGCTTGGCTGACAGCAACCTCTCCTACGAGCAGTACTTC

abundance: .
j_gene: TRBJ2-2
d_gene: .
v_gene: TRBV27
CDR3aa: CASSPSGTGELFF
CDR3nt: TGTGCCAGCAGTCCGTCGGGCACCGGGGAGCTGTTTTTT

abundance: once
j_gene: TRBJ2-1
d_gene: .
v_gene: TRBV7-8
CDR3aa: CASSQGSGRYNEQFF
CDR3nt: TGTGCCAGCAGTCAGGGGAGCGGCCGATACAATGAGCAGTTCTTC

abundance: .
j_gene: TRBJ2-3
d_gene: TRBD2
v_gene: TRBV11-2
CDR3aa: CASNYSGSGSLLDTQYF
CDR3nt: TGTGCCAGCAATTACTCTGGAAGCGGGAGTTTGTTAGATACGCAGTATTTT

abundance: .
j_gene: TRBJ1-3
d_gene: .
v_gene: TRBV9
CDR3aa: CASSAEGFNTIYF
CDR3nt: TGTGCCAGCAGCGCGGAGGGCTTCAACACCATATATTTT

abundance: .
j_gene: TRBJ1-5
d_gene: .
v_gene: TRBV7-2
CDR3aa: CASSLNGRNQPQHF
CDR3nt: TGTGCCAGCAGCTTAAATGGGAGGAATCAGCCCCAGCATTTT

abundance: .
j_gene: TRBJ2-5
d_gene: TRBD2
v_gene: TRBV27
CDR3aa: CASRTSGNQETQYF
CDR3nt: TGTGCCAGCAGAACTAGCGGAAACCAAGAGACCCAGTACTTC

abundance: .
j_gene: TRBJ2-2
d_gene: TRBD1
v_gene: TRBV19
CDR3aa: CASSTGTGTTGELFF
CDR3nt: TGTGCCAGTAGCACCGGGACAGGGACCACCGGGGAGCTGTTTTTT

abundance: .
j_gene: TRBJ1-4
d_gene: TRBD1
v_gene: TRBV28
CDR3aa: CASSVTGRDEKLFF
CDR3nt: TGTGCCAGCAGTGTGACAGGGCGTGATGAAAAACTGTTTTTT

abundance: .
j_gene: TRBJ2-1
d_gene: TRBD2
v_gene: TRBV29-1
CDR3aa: CSVAFLAGGNYNEQFF
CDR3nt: TGCAGCGTTGCTTTCCTAGCGGGAGGGAACTACAATGAGCAGTTCTTC

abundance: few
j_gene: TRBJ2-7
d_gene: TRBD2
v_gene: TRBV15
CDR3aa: CAEKTSGTSYEQYF
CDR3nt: TGTGCCGAAAAGACTAGCGGTACCTCCTACGAGCAGTACTTC

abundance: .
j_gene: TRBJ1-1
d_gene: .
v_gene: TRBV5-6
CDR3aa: CASSLTAREAFF
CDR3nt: TGTGCCAGCAGCTTGACAGCTCGTGAAGCTTTCTTT

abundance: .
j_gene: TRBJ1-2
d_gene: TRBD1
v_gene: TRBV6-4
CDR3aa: CASSETGGQGGYTF
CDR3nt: TGTGCCAGCAGTGAGACAGGGGGCCAGGGGGGCTACACCTTC

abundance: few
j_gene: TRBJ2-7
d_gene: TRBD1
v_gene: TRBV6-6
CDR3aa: CASKAGTASYEQYF
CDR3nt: TGTGCCAGCAAGGCCGGGACAGCCTCCTACGAGCAGTACTTC

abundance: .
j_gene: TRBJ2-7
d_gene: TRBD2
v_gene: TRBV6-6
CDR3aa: CASAGTSRYEQYF
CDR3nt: TGTGCCAGCGCCGGGACTAGCCGTTACGAGCAGTACTTC

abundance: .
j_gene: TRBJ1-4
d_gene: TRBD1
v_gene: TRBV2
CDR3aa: CASSEIGQGSEKLFF
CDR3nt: TGTGCCAGCAGTGAAATAGGACAGGGCAGTGAAAAACTGTTTTTT

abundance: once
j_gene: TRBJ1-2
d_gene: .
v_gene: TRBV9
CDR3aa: CASSVGPEGYGYTF
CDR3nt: TGTGCCAGCAGCGTAGGGCCAGAGGGCTATGGCTACACCTTC

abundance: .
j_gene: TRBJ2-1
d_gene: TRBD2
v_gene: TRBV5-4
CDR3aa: CASSLAPSGSANEQFF
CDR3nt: TGTGCCAGCAGCTTGGCCCCTAGCGGGAGCGCCAATGAGCAGTTCTTC

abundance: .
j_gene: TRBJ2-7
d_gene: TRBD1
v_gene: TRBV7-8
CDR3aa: CASSFRDRIDEQYF
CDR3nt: TGTGCCAGCAGTTTTCGGGACAGGATCGACGAGCAGTACTTC

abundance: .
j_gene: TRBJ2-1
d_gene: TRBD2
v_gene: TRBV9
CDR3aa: CASSAGTSGRANEQFF
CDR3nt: TGTGCCAGCAGCGCCGGGACTAGCGGGAGGGCCAATGAGCAGTTCTTC